The entry below gives a single TCR beta chain sequence along with its context. The data originate from a study of blood T cell repertoires in COVID-19. Germline CDR1 and CDR2: SGHNT and YYREEE (reference sequence). This CDR3 has 14 residues. The J segment lost 4 bases and the V segment lost 4 bases, leaving 6 bases of the junction unmatched. TCRdb's copy holds only in-frame clones and misses some; the assay was immunoSEQ multiplex PCR. The table shows around 63,000 clones, with over 60% occurring only once. What was sequenced was peripheral blood. This sequence originates from an older woman with COVID-19, enrolled during active disease. The gene calls are TRBV5-4 and TRBJ1-1; 8 nucleotides line up with TRBD1. This chain's CDR3 is CASSPRGRGTEAFF. In DNA form, the CDR3 reads TGTGCCAGCAGCCCCAGGGGGCGAGGCACTGAAGCTTTCTTT.